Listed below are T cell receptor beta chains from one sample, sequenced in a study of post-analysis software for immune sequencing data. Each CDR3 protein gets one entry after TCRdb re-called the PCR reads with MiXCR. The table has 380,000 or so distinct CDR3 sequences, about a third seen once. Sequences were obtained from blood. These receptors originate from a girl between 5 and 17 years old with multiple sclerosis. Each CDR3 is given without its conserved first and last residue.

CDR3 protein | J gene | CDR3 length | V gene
SAIQGVGSYEQY | TRBJ2-7 | 12 | TRBV20-1
ASRTGVGQPNVLT | TRBJ2-6 | 13 | TRBV27
ASSFYSSGANVLT | TRBJ2-6 | 13 | TRBV5-1
ASSRDYEQY | TRBJ2-7 | 9 | TRBV7-2
ASSYSGLRETQY | TRBJ2-5 | 12 | TRBV6-5
ASSLAEGSPLH | TRBJ1-6 | 11 | TRBV12-3/TRBV12-4
ATSRDQGIQETQY | TRBJ2-5 | 13 | TRBV15
ASSLVSATNKQF | TRBJ2-1 | 12 | TRBV12-3/TRBV12-4
ASSVRENYGYT | TRBJ1-2 | 11 | TRBV25-1
ASTQGVEDYGYT | TRBJ1-2 | 12 | TRBV28
SARDLRTGNGYT | TRBJ1-2 | 12 | TRBV20-1
ASSYDRNQPQH | TRBJ1-5 | 11 | TRBV6-5
ASSASGGADTQY | TRBJ2-3 | 12 | TRBV6-4
ATSDPGQGTETQY | TRBJ2-5 | 13 | TRBV24-1
ASNNVQGEQY | NA | 10 | TRBV7-8
ASSLFSTEAF | TRBJ1-1 | 10 | TRBV28
ASRKDRGRVSGYT | TRBJ1-2 | 13 | TRBV6-5
ASSLEPGTGVGYT | TRBJ1-2 | 13 | TRBV5-1
ASSLYAGSSYNEQF | TRBJ2-1 | 14 | TRBV27
ASSQKQGAVEKLF | TRBJ1-4 | 13 | TRBV7-9
ASTWDGRSGANVLT | TRBJ2-6 | 14 | TRBV2
ASMDRQSSYNEQF | TRBJ2-1 | 13 | TRBV6-5
ASSSPGTSGTYQETQY | TRBJ2-5 | 16 | TRBV7-9
AISEFDSGIVEQY | TRBJ2-7 | 13 | TRBV10-3
ASSQVRTGDSPLH | TRBJ1-6 | 13 | TRBV4-2
SARPRGARGWTQY | TRBJ2-5 | 13 | TRBV20-1
ASSRLAQETQY | TRBJ2-5 | 11 | TRBV10-2
ASSLAWGTGKETQY | TRBJ2-5 | 14 | TRBV7-8
ASSVQGAGANVLT | TRBJ2-6 | 13 | TRBV6-1
AISEFLGTDQPQH | TRBJ1-5 | 13 | TRBV10-3
ASSQEQGLAETQY | TRBJ2-5 | 13 | TRBV4-2
ASTLQRSSYNEQF | TRBJ2-1 | 13 | TRBV7-2
ASSQTGAPSYEQY | TRBJ2-7 | 13 | TRBV5-1
ASSHEAFGPRNTQY | TRBJ2-3 | 14 | TRBV3-1
ASSLGPLNAEAF | TRBJ1-1 | 12 | TRBV11-3
ASSLSLARGDTQY | TRBJ2-3 | 13 | TRBV7-2
ASIVGGSGGPNGETQY | TRBJ2-5 | 16 | TRBV9
SAGRTGYSTDTQY | TRBJ2-3 | 13 | TRBV20-1
ASSLRLGTGGDYGYT | TRBJ1-2 | 15 | TRBV7-2
ASIGTSGTSYEQY | TRBJ2-7 | 13 | TRBV7-9
ASSRSSAPQETQY | TRBJ2-5 | 13 | TRBV6-5
ASTLGTSGSYNEQF | TRBJ2-1 | 14 | TRBV12-3/TRBV12-4
ASSPGVVDTQY | TRBJ2-3 | 11 | TRBV7-9
ASSLRGNGYT | TRBJ1-2 | 10 | TRBV13
SVGEFNQPQH | TRBJ1-5 | 10 | TRBV29-1
ASSEPLRGGYGYT | TRBJ1-2 | 13 | TRBV25-1
AIRGIGSLYEQY | TRBJ2-7 | 12 | TRBV7-4
ASSLRGSGLNEQF | TRBJ2-1 | 13 | TRBV5-6
ASSLGGTVSSGANVLT | TRBJ2-6 | 16 | TRBV5-1
SVEGVNVNEQF | TRBJ2-1 | 11 | TRBV29-1
ASSSLRGSYNEQF | TRBJ2-1 | 13 | TRBV7-9
SVGRGQNYGYT | TRBJ1-2 | 11 | TRBV29-1
ASSYEGCTDTQY | TRBJ2-3 | 12 | TRBV6-5
ATSETGTMNTEAF | TRBJ1-1 | 13 | TRBV24-1
SARDGHSNQPQH | TRBJ1-5 | 12 | TRBV20-1
SAVGLLNTGELF | TRBJ2-2 | 12 | TRBV20-1
ASSYSRGPNTEAF | TRBJ1-1 | 13 | TRBV6-5
ASSLVLSEAF | TRBJ1-1 | 10 | TRBV5-6
SARDRTYNEQF | TRBJ2-1 | 11 | TRBV20-1
ASSLEYSSTDTQY | TRBJ2-3 | 13 | TRBV5-1